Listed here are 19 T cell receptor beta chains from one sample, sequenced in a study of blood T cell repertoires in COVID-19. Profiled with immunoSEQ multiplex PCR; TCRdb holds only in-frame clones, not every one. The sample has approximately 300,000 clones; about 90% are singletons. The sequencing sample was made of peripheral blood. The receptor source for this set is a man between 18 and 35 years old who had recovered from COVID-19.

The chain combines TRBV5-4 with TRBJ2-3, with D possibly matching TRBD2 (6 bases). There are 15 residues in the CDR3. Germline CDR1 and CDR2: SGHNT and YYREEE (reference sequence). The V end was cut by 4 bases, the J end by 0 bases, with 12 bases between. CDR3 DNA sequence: TGTGCCAGCAGCCCGATACGGGGGAGCACAGATACGCAGTATTTT. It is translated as CASSPIRGSTDTQYF.

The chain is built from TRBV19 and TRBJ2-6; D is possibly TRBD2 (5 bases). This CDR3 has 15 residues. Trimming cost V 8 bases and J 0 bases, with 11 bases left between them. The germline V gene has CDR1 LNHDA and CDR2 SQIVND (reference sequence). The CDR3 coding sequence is TGTGCCAGTCGGGATCCCGGCTCTGGGGCCAACGTCCTGACTTTC. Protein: CASRDPGSGANVLTF.

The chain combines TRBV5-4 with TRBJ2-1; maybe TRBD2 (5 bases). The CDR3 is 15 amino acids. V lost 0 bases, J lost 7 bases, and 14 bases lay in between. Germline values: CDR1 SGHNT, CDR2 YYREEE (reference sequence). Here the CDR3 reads CASSLDLGAENEQFF. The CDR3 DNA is TGTGCCAGCAGCTTGGACTTGGGAGCGGAGAATGAGCAGTTCTTC.

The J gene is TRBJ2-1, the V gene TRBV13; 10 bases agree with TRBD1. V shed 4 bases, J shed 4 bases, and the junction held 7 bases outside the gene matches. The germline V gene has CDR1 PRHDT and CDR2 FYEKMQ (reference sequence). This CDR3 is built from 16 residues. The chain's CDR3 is CASSSGRDRGYNEQFF. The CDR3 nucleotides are TGTGCCAGCAGCTCCGGAAGGGACAGGGGATACAATGAGCAGTTCTTC.

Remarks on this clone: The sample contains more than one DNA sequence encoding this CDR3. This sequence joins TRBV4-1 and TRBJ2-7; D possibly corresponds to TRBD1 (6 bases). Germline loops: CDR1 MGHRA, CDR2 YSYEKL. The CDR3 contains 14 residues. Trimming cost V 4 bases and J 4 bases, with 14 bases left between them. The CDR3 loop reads CASSPPDRTYEQYF. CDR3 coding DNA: TGCGCCAGCAGCCCTCCGGACAGAACGTACGAGCAGTACTTC.

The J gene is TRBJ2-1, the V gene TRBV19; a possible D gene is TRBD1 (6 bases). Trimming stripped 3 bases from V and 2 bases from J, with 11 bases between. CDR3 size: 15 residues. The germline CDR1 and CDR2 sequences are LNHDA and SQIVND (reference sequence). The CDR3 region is CASSMAGDAYNEQFF. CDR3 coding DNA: TGTGCCAGTAGTATGGCAGGGGACGCCTACAATGAGCAGTTCTTC.

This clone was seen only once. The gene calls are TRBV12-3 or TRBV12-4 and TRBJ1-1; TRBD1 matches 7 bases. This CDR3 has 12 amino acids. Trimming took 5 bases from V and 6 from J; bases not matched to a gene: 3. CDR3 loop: CASSRQGPEAFF. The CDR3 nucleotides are TGTGCCAGCAGTAGACAGGGACCTGAAGCTTTCTTT.

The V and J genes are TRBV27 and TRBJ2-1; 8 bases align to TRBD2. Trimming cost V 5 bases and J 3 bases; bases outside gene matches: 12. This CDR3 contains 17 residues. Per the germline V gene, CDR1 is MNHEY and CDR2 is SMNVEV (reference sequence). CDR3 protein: CASSPTGLAFIYNEQFF. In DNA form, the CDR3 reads TGTGCCAGCAGTCCGACAGGACTAGCCTTCATCTACAATGAGCAGTTCTTC.

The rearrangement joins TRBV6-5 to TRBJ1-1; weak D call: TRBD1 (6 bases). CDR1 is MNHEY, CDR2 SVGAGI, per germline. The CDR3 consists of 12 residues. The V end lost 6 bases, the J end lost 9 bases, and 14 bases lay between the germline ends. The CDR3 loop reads CASSPTGIQAFF. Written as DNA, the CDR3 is TGTGCCAGCAGCCCCACAGGGATTCAAGCTTTCTTT.

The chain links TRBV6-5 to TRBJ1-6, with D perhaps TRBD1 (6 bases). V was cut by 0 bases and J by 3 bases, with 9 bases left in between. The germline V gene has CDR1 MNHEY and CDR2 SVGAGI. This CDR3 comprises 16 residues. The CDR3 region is CASSYSQGSYNSPLHF. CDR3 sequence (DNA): TGTGCCAGCAGTTACTCGCAGGGGAGCTATAATTCACCCCTCCACTTT.

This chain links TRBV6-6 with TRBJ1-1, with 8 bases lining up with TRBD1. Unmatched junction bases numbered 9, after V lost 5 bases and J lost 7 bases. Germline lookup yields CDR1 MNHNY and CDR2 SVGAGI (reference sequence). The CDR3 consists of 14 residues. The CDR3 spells CASSETDRAIEAFF. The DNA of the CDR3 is TGTGCCAGCAGTGAGACGGACAGGGCGATTGAAGCTTTCTTT.

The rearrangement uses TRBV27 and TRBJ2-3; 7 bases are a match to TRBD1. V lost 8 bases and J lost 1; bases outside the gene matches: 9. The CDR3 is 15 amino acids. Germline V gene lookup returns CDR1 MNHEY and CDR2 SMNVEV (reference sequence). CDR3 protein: CASRYLQGRTDTQYF. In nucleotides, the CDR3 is TGTGCCAGCCGTTACTTACAGGGGCGCACAGATACGCAGTATTTT.

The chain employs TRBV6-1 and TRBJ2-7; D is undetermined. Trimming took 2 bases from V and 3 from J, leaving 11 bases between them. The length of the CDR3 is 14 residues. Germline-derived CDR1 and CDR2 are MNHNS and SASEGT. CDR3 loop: CASSESYTLYEQYF. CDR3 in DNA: TGTGCCAGCAGTGAATCTTACACCCTCTACGAGCAGTACTTC.

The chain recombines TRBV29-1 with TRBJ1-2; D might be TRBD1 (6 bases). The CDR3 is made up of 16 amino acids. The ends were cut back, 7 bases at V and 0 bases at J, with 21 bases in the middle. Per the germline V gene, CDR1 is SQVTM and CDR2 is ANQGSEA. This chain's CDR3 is CSATSGQLTSNYGYTF. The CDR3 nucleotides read TGCAGCGCTACTTCGGGACAACTAACCTCTAACTATGGCTACACCTTC. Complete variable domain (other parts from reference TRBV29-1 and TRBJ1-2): SAVISQKPSRDICQRGTSLTIQCQVDSQVTMMFWYRQQPGQSLTLIATANQGSEATYESGFVIDKFPISRPNLTFSTLTVSNMSPEDSSIYLCSATSGQLTSNYGYTFGSGTRLTVV.

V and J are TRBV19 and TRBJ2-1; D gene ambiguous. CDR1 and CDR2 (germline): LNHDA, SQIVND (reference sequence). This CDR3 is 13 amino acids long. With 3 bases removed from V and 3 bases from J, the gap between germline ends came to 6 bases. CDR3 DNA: TGTGCCAGTAGTATGAACAGCTACAATGAGCAGTTCTTC. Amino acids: CASSMNSYNEQFF.

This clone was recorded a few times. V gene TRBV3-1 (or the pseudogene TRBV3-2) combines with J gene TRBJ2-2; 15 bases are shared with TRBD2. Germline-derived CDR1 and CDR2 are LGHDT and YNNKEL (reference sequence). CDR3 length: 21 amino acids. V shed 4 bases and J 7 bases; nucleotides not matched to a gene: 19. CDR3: CASSPPGLAGGLPLNFGELFF. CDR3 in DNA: TGTGCCAGCAGCCCCCCGGGACTAGCGGGGGGCCTCCCCTTAAATTTCGGGGAGCTGTTTTTT.

The CDR3 spells CASSEPLTGTGGTDTQYF. The CDR3 nucleotides are TGCGCCAGCAGTGAGCCTCTCACCGGGACAGGGGGAACAGATACGCAGTATTTT. V is TRBV10-1 and J is TRBJ2-3; 11 bases match TRBD1. CDR1 and CDR2 (germline): WNHNN, SYGVQD (reference sequence). The CDR3 spans 18 residues. Trimming removed 2 bases from V and 3 bases from J; junction bases left unmatched: 10.

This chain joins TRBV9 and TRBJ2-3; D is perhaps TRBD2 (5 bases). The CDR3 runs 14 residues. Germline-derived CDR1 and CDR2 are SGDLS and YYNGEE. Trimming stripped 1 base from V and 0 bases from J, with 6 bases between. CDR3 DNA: TGTGCCAGCAGCGTAAGGACTAGCACAGATACGCAGTATTTT. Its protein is CASSVRTSTDTQYF.

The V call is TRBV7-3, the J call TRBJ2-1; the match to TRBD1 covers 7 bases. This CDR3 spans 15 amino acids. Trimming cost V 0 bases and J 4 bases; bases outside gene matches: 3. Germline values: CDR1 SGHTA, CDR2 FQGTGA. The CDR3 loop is CASSLTGTDYNEQFF. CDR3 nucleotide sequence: TGTGCCAGCAGCTTAACCGGGACAGATTACAATGAGCAGTTCTTC.